This passage covers 20 T cell receptor beta chains from one sample sequenced in a study of cytomegalovirus exposure and HLA in healthy donors. This PCR relied on a set of 60 Vbeta primers and 13 Jbeta primers. TCRdb's copy holds only in-frame clones and misses some; the assay was immunoSEQ multiplex PCR. This sample has about 180,000 clones; about 80% occur once, and the top ten carry around 1.5%. What was sequenced was PBMCs. The source is a man younger than 35 in good health and CMV-seronegative.

This chain links TRBV5-4 with TRBJ2-7, with unresolved D. This CDR3 has 13 residues. Per germline, CDR1 SGHNT and CDR2 YYREEE (reference sequence). V lost 4 bases and J lost 2, with 10 bases in between. CDR3 nucleotide sequence: TGTGCCAGCAGCCGCGTCGACACCTACGAGCAGTACTTC. Translation gives CASSRVDTYEQYF.

The chain combines TRBV19 with TRBJ2-1; 10 bases map to TRBD2. CDR1 and CDR2 (germline): LNHDA, SQIVND (reference sequence). The CDR3 has 16 amino acids. V lost 5 bases and J lost 8; bases outside the gene matches: 12. The CDR3 is CASSPLSGRASDEQFF. Written as DNA, the CDR3 is TGTGCCAGTAGTCCCCTGAGCGGGAGGGCCTCCGATGAGCAGTTCTTC.

The rearrangement links TRBV7-9 to TRBJ1-1, with TRBD1 identical over 9 bases. This CDR3 is 15 amino acids long. Germline CDR1 SEHNR, CDR2 FQNEAQ (reference sequence). The V gene end was trimmed by 5 bases and the J gene end by 7 bases; junction bases not matched to a gene: 11. In DNA, the CDR3 is TGTGCCAGCAGCCATTTCCGGGACAGGGTTTGTGAAGCTTTCTTT. Encoded protein: CASSHFRDRVCEAFF.

On this clone: The germline gene is not matched at one end of the junction; a read error may be the cause. The V call is TRBV4-3, the J call TRBJ1-2; 7 nucleotides align to TRBD1. The germline gives CDR1 LGHNA, CDR2 YSLEER. The CDR3 spans 13 residues. CDR3 sequence (DNA): TGCGCCAGCAGTCCCGCCGGACAGGCCCGACCCCTCTTC. Translation gives CASSPAGQARPLF.

The chain recombines TRBV18 with TRBJ2-7; weak D call: TRBD1 (5 bases). The ends were cut back, 2 bases at V and 0 bases at J, with 8 bases in the middle. The CDR3 is made up of 14 amino acids. Per germline, CDR1 KGHSH and CDR2 LQKENI. The CDR3 here is CASSPGASSYEQYF. The CDR3 DNA reads TGTGCCAGCTCACCAGGGGCGAGCTCCTACGAGCAGTACTTC.

This chain links TRBV2 with TRBJ2-5, with 10 bases fitting TRBD2. V was clipped by 7 bases and J by 1 base; unmatched bases: 12. The CDR3 is 17 residues long. Germline CDR1 reads SNHLY; CDR2 reads FYNNEI. The CDR3 DNA reads TGTGCCAGCAACCCCAGGGGGCCTAGCGGGAGCCAAGAGACCCAGTACTTC. Its translation: CASNPRGPSGSQETQYF.

The chain links TRBV7-6 to TRBJ2-1; 9 positions match TRBD2. CDR1 and CDR2 (germline): SGHVS, FNYEAQ. V shed 1 base and J 9 bases; nucleotides not matched to a gene: 7. The CDR3 spans 15 residues. This chain's CDR3 is CASSLGGGGVIEQFF. The CDR3 DNA is TGTGCCAGCAGCTTAGGCGGCGGGGGGGTTATTGAGCAGTTCTTC.

This clone has just a few counts. This chain uses TRBV28 with TRBJ1-1; D is ambiguous. Germline CDR1 and CDR2: MDHEN and SYDVKM. The ends were cut back, 3 bases at V and 4 bases at J, with 9 bases in the middle. The CDR3 extends over 13 amino acids. CDR3 loop: CASSFGEFTEAFF. The CDR3 DNA sequence: TGTGCCAGCAGTTTCGGAGAATTCACTGAAGCTTTCTTT.

The V call is TRBV11-2, the J call TRBJ2-3; TRBD1 might be the D (6 bases). The CDR3 totals 16 residues. V lost 1 base and J lost 1, with 12 bases in between. Germline V lookup: CDR1 SGHAT, CDR2 FQNNGV. CDR3 protein: CASSLGYRAGTDTQYF. The CDR3 bases are TGTGCCAGCAGCTTAGGCTACAGGGCGGGCACAGATACGCAGTATTTT.

The rearrangement uses TRBV7-9 and TRBJ2-1; 7 bases are a match to TRBD1. This CDR3 spans 15 amino acids. After removal of 5 bases from V and 3 bases from J, the junction contained 7 bases not matched to a gene. The germline V gene encodes CDR1 SEHNR and CDR2 FQNEAQ (reference sequence). CDR3 protein: CASSREGQSYNEQFF. CDR3 in DNA: TGTGCCAGCAGCCGTGAGGGACAGAGCTACAATGAGCAGTTCTTC.

V gene TRBV4-1 combines with J gene TRBJ2-5, with 9 bases fitting TRBD2. The end of the DNA aligns better with TRBJ2-7, so the J call may be wrong. Germline loops: CDR1 MGHRA, CDR2 YSYEKL. This CDR3 is 15 amino acids long. The CDR3: CASSQEVTSGYEQYF. The DNA of the CDR3 is TGCGCCAGCAGCCAAGAAGTGACTAGCGGTTACGAGCAGTACTTC.

The chain couples TRBV19 to TRBJ1-2, with D possibly being TRBD1 (5 bases). Trimming removed 5 bases from V and 4 bases from J, with 17 bases in between. The V gene's germline CDR1 is LNHDA and CDR2 SQIVND (reference sequence). The length of the CDR3 is 15 residues. The CDR3 nucleotides read TGTGCCAGTAGTCTATACGGCCAGGGAAGCTATGGCTACACCTTC. Translation: CASSLYGQGSYGYTF.

The gene calls are TRBV4-1 and TRBJ2-1; 8 nucleotides match TRBD2. The CDR3 is 17 amino acids. J lost 0 bases, V lost 1 base, and 5 bases had no gene match. The germline CDR1 and CDR2 sequences are MGHRA and YSYEKL. The CDR3, as DNA: TGCGCCAGCAGCCAAGTTGAACGGGGGGGCTCCTACAATGAGCAGTTCTTC. This codes for CASSQVERGGSYNEQFF.

The CDR3 region has the DNA TGTGCCAGCAGCCCCCCAGGACAGGAAGAACGCACAGATACGCAGTATTTT. Translating gives CASSPPGQEERTDTQYF. This chain uses TRBV21-1 with TRBJ2-3; TRBD1 is the table's D call and was not checked against the DNA. TRBV21-1 is a pseudogene segment. There are 17 residues in the CDR3.

This sequence joins TRBV4-1 and TRBJ1-3, with 7 positions matching TRBD1. Trimming at V came to 5 bases and at J to 0 bases, leaving 7 bases not matched to a gene. This CDR3 spans 16 amino acids. Germline CDR1 reads MGHRA; CDR2 reads YSYEKL. The CDR3 DNA sequence: TGCGCCAGCAGCGCACCGGGACAGCTCTCTGGAAACACCATATATTTT. This translates into CASSAPGQLSGNTIYF.

This chain joins TRBV29-1 and TRBJ2-1; D possibly corresponds to TRBD2 (5 bases). The CDR3 has 13 residues. Germline V gene sequence: CDR1 SQVTM, CDR2 ANQGSEA. Trimming removed 5 bases from V and 4 bases from J, with 12 bases in between. CDR3 region: CSVLPSRYNEQFF. CDR3 sequence (DNA): TGCAGCGTTCTCCCTAGCCGATACAATGAGCAGTTCTTC.

The rearrangement links TRBV7-2 to TRBJ2-3; TRBD2 might be the D (5 bases). V lost 3 bases and J 6 bases, leaving 25 bases between the germline ends. This CDR3 comprises 18 residues. The germline CDR1 and CDR2 sequences are SGHTA and FQGNSA. The CDR3, as DNA: TGTGCCAGCAGCTTTTTAGCCCGCCCCGGGTCCGGGGATGATACGCAGTATTTT. Its protein product is CASSFLARPGSGDDTQYF.

The chain joins TRBV6-6 to TRBJ1-6; tentative D call: TRBD1 (5 bases). V lost 3 bases and J lost 5, with 11 bases in between. The germline CDR1 and CDR2 sequences are MNHNY and SVGAGI (reference sequence). There are 15 residues in the CDR3. For the CDR3, the DNA is TGTGCCAGCAGTTATCAGGGCGGAGATAATTCACCCCTCCACTTT. Translated, it gives CASSYQGGDNSPLHF.

This rearrangement joins TRBV6-1 to TRBJ2-7; tentative D call: TRBD2 (6 bases). Germline values: CDR1 MNHNS, CDR2 SASEGT. With 11 bases removed from V and 4 bases from J, the gap between germline ends came to 15 bases. The CDR3 runs 12 residues. CDR3 protein: CASEGFGYEQYF. The CDR3 bases are TGTGCCTCGGAGGGTTTTGGGTACGAGCAGTACTTC.

The genes are TRBV18 and TRBJ2-7; D not resolved. The V end was cut by 5 bases, the J end by 4 bases, with 6 bases between. Germline CDR1 KGHSH, CDR2 LQKENI. The CDR3 runs 11 residues. This chain's CDR3 is CASSELYEQYF. In DNA, the CDR3 is TGTGCCAGCTCAGAGCTTTACGAGCAGTACTTC.